This T cell receptor (beta chain) was sequenced during a study of shared clonotypes between healthy human individuals (dated by TCRdb to 2019 to 2021). About the full investigation: The cohort comprised a couple of women and a few men aged 18 to 49 years. Per donor, three plates each were used for CD4 naive and CD4 memory, two for CD8 naive, and one for CD8 memory. Blood TCR repertoires of several healthy adults were deeply sequenced to estimate repertoire size and the extent of clonotype sharing between individuals. Different laboratories and diverse techniques were used to prepare libraries and sequence TCR repertoires, to increase sequencing depth and limit assay-specific biases. Per donor, leukapheresis produced somewhere between about 0.85 and 8.9 billion PBMCs.

Findings and caveats that apply to the study as a whole: Rarefaction of sorted-subset datasets indicated incomplete sequencing despite the large sequencing depth. Compared with non-shared clonotypes, the clonotypes found in all four sorted-subset donors had higher generation probabilities. Naive subsets generally had larger estimated clonotype richness than memory subsets. When a few donors were compared, the shared fraction of clonotypes was 5% to 6.5% for naive CD4, roughly 3.3% for naive CD8, 2.3% for memory CD4, and around 0.4% for memory CD8. Sampling was limited to blood, and TCR repertoires in tissue likely differ from TCR repertoires in blood. The genetic and exposure-history diversity represented was limited by the small number of donors. Pairwise subsampling led to the expectation that sequencing depth would affect the degree of clonotype sharing among donors.

CD8 naive samples consisted of CD45RO-negative cells that were positively selected for CCR7, yielding a CD45RA+CCR7+ population without TemRA cells. The donors were healthy, HIV-negative adults with no recently reported acute infections or vaccinations. Every donor was a Caucasian adult residing in Nashville, Tennessee, USA. After blood collection by leukapheresis, PBMCs were isolated using Ficoll-Histopaque density gradient centrifugation and then cryopreserved in the vapor phase of liquid nitrogen. Analytical flow cytometry was used to check the purity and quantity of each magnetically sorted T cell population. Genomic DNA was isolated from every sorted fraction and measured by UV absorbance on a Nanodrop 2000c. Using the deep immunoSEQ assay, TCR CDR3 regions were amplified from genomic DNA by multiplex PCR. For each cell subset, the extracted genomic DNA was distributed evenly across all wells of several immunoSEQ 96-well plates, and each plate served as one replicate. For sorted subsets, around 0.2 ug genomic DNA, equal to 30,000 or so T cell genomes, was loaded into each replicate PCR. Purified libraries were measured with a Qubit 3.0 fluorometer, size-checked on a Bioanalyzer 2100, and measured again with the KAPA Library Quantification kit. Every immunoSEQ 96-well plate was sequenced on a dedicated single-read 150-cycle Illumina NextSeq 550 flow cell. The original methods were these. The immunoSEQ output contained only junctional sequences without quality scores, so filtering could not match that applied to full-length reads. To assign V/J genes and CDR3, sequences were annotated against IMGT germline references using PyIR, a Python wrapper for IgBLAST v1.9. Reads were removed for weak V/J assignments (E-value above 1e-6), missing CDR3, stop codons, out-of-frame junctions, or ambiguous translated residues. V3J clonotypes were defined by identical inferred V gene, J gene, and CDR3 amino acid sequence. Percentage overlap between repertoires was calculated by dividing the number of shared unique clonotypes by the size of the smaller repertoire. RTK rarefaction, the Chao1 estimator, and Recon v2.1 estimates of unobserved clonotypes were used to assess repertoire richness. For all TCRbeta clonotypes obtained by the gDNA method from a handful of donors, generation probabilities were computed with OLGA. The immuneACCESS repertoire file appears here via TCRdb, limited to in-frame rearrangements. These files lack a portion of the clones; in checked studies, under half of the deficit traces to unresolved V genes, and the cause of the others is not known. That table supplies the V and J calls and clone size; D and trimming were determined from the DNA. The sample profile shows around 2.1 million clones; approximately 94% of them were found once. About 1.8% of the sample comes from the top ten.

V was cut back by 4 bases and J by 2 bases, leaving a gap of 15 bases between them. Looking up the germline V gene yields CDR1 MGHDK and CDR2 SYGVNS. From the cysteine through the phenylalanine, the CDR3 covers 15 amino acids. Left in the record is the CDR3 DNA by itself, 45 bases read in frame from the first base. Points on this clone: No antigen is known for it. Nothing much larger sits one base from this clone, and base qualities are not available.

The sequence is built from TRBV25-1 and TRBJ2-7; a weak D assignment points to TRBD1 (6 bases agree). What was sequenced was naive CD8+ T cells from PBMCs. Taken with the paper, the label for cell subset or site translates to: CD45RA+CCR7+. The sequence was obtained from a man younger than 35 in good health. Some clones in this sample may be carry-over from other donors' samples. The CDR3 corresponds to CASSVSDRPTYEQYF. The sequence in DNA is TGTGCCAGCAGTGTTTCGGACAGACCCACCTACGAGCAGTACTTC.